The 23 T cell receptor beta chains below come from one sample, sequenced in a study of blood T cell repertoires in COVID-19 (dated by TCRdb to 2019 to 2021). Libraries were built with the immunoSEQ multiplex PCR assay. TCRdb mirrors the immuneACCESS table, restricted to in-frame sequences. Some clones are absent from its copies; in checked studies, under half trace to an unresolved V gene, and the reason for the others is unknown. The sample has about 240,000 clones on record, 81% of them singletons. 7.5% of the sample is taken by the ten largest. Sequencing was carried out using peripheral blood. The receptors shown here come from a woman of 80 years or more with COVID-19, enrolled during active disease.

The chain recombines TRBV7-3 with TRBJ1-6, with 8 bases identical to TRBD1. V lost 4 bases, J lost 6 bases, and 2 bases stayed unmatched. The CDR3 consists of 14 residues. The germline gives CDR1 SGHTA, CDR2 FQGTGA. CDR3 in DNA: TGTGCCAGCAGCTCCGACAGGGGTAATTCACCCCTCCACTTT. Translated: CASSSDRGNSPLHF.

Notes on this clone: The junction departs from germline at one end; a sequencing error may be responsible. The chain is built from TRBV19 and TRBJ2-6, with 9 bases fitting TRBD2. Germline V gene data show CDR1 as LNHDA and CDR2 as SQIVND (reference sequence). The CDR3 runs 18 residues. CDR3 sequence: CASSLDWREGSGANVLTF. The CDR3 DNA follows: TGTGCCAGTAGTCTAGATTGGCGGGAGGGTTCTGGGGCCAACGTCCTGACTTTC. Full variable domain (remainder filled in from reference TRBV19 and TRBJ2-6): DGGITQSPKYLFRKEGQNVTLSCEQNLNHDAMYWYRQDPGQGLRLIYYSQIVNDFQKGDIAEGYSVSREKKESFPLTVTSAQKNPTAFYLCASSLDWREGSGANVLTFGAGSRLTVL.

CDR3 sequence: CAIQGPNTEAFF. In nucleotides, the CDR3 is TGTGCCATACAGGGACCAAACACTGAAGCTTTCTTT. The rearrangement links TRBV6-6 to TRBJ1-1; TRBD1 is a possible D gene (6 bases). CDR3 length: 12 amino acids. Germline V gives CDR1 MNHNY, CDR2 SVGAGI (reference sequence). The ends were cut back, 10 bases at V and 2 bases at J, with 11 bases in the middle.

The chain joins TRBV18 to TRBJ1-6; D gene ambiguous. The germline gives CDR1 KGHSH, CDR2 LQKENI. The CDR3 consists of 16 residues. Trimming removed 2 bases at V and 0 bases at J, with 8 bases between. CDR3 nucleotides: TGTGCCAGCTCACCAAGCCCGAGCTCCTATAATTCACCCCTCCACTTT. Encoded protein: CASSPSPSSYNSPLHF. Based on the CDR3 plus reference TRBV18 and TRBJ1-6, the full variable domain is NAGVMQNPRHLVRRRGQEARLRCSPMKGHSHVYWYRQLPEEGLKFMVYLQKENIIDESGMPKERFSAEFPKEGPSILRIQQVVRGDSAAYFCASSPSPSSYNSPLHFGNGTRLTVT.

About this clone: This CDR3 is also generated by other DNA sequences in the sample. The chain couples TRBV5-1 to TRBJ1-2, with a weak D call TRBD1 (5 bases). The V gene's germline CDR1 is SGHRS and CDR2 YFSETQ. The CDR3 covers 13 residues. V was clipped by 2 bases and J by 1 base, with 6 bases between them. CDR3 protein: CASSLDSNYGYTF. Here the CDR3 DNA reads TGCGCCAGCAGCTTAGACAGTAACTATGGCTACACCTTC.

CDR3 coding DNA: TGTGCCAGTAGTTCATACAGGCGGAACACTGAAGCTTTCTTT. It is translated as CASSSYRRNTEAFF. The gene calls are TRBV19 and TRBJ1-1; a possible D gene is TRBD1 (5 bases). Germline V lookup: CDR1 LNHDA, CDR2 SQIVND (reference sequence). This CDR3 comprises 14 residues. V was shortened by 5 bases and J by 1 base, with 11 bases between the two germline ends.

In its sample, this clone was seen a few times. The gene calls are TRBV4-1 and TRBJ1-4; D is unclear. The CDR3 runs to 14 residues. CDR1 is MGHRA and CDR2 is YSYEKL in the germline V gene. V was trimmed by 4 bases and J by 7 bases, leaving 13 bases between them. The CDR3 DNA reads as TGCGCCAGCAGCCTTGGAGGGCGAGGTGAAAAACTGTTTTTT. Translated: CASSLGGRGEKLFF.

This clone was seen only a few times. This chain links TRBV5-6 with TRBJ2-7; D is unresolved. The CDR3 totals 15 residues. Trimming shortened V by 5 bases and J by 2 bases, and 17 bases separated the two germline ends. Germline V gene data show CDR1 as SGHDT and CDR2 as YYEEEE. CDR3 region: CASRLFGDPTYEQYF. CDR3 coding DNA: TGTGCCAGCAGACTGTTCGGAGACCCCACCTACGAGCAGTACTTC.

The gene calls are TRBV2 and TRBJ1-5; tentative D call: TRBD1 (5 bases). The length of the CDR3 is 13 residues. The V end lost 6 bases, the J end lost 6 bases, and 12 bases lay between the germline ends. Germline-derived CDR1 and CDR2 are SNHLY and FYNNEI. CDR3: CASRGQGGQPQHF. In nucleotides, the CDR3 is TGTGCCAGCAGGGGGCAGGGAGGTCAGCCCCAGCATTTT.

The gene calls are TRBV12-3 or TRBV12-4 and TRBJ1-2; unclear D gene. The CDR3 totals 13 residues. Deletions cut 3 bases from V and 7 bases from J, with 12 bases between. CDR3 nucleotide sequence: TGTGCCAGCAGTTTTTCGGGGAACCGTGGCTACACCTTC. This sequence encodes CASSFSGNRGYTF.

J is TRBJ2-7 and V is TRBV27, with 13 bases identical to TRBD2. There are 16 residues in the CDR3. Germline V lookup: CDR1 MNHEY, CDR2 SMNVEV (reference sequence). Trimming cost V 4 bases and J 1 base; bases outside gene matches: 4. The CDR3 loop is CASSSTSGGLSYEQYF. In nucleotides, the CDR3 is TGTGCCAGCAGTTCGACTAGCGGGGGGCTATCCTACGAGCAGTACTTC.

The CDR3 is CASSRLATDRDIQYF. The DNA for the CDR3 is TGTGCCAGCTCCCGCTTGGCTACGGACAGGGACATTCAGTACTTC. The chain uses TRBV18 and TRBJ2-4; the match to TRBD1 covers 8 bases. CDR3 length: 15 residues. Germline V lookup: CDR1 KGHSH, CDR2 LQKENI. V gave up 6 bases and J gave up 8 bases; unmatched junction bases: 12.

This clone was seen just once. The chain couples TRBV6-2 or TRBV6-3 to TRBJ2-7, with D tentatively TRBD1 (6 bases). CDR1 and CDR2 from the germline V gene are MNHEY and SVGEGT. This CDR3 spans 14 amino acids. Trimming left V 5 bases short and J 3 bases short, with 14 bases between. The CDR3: CASSQQGFVYEQYF. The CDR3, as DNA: TGTGCCAGCAGTCAACAGGGTTTCGTCTACGAGCAGTACTTC.

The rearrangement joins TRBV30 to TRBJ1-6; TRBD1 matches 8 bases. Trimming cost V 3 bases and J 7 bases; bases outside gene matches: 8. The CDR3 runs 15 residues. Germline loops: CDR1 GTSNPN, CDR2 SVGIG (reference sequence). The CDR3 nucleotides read TGTGCCTGGAGCCCGGGACAGGTCGTGAATTCACCCCTCCACTTT. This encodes CAWSPGQVVNSPLHF.

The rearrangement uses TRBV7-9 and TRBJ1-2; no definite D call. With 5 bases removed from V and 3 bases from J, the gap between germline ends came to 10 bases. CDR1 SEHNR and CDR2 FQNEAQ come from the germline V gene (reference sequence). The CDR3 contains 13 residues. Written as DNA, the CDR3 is TGTGCCAGCAGCATCGGGAATTACTATGGCTACACCTTC. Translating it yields CASSIGNYYGYTF. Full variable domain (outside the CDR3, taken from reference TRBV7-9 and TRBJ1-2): DTGVSQNPRHKITKRGQNVTFRCDPISEHNRLYWYRQTLGQGPEFLTYFQNEAQLEKSRLLSDRFSAERPKGSFSTLEIQRTEQGDSAMYLCASSIGNYYGYTFGSGTRLTVV.

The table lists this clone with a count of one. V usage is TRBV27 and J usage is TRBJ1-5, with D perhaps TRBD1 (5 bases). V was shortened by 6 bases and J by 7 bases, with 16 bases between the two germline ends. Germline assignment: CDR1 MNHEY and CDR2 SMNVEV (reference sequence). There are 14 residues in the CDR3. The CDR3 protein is CASSQGERVQPQHF. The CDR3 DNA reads TGTGCCAGCAGCCAAGGGGAAAGGGTACAGCCCCAGCATTTT.

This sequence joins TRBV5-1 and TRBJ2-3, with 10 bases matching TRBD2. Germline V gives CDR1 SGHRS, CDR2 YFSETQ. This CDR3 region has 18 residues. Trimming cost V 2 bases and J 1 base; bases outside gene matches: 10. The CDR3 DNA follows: TGCGCCAGCAGCTTAGAACTAGCGGGGTCGCGGGGCACAGATACGCAGTATTTT. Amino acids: CASSLELAGSRGTDTQYF.

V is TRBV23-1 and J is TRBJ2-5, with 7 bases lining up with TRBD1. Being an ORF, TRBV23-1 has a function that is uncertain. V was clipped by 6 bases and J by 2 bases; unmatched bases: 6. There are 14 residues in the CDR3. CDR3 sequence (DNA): TGCGCCAGCAGCGAACAGGGGTTGCAAGAGACCCAGTACTTC. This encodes CASSEQGLQETQYF.

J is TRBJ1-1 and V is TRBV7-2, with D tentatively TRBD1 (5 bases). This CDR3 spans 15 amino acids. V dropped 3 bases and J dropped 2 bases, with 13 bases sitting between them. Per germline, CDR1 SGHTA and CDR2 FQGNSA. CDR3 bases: TGTGCCAGCAGCTTGTTCCGGGGGTCAAACACTGAAGCTTTCTTT. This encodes CASSLFRGSNTEAFF.

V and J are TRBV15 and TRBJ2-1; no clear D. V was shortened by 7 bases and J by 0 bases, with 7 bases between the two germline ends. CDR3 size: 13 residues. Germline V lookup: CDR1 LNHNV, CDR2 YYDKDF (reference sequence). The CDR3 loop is CATKTSSYNEQFF. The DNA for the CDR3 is TGTGCCACCAAAACGAGCTCCTACAATGAGCAGTTCTTC.

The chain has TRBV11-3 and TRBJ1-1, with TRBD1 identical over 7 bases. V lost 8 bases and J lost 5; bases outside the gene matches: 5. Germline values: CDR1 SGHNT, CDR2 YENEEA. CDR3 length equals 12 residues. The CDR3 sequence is CASSNRGTEAFF. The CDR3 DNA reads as TGTGCCAGCTCTAACAGGGGAACTGAAGCTTTCTTT.

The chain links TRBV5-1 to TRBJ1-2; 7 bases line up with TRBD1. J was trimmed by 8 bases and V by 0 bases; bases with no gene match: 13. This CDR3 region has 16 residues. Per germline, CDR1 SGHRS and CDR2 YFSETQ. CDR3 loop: CASSLATDRWDGGYTF. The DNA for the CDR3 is TGCGCCAGCAGCTTGGCCACGGACAGGTGGGACGGGGGCTACACCTTC.

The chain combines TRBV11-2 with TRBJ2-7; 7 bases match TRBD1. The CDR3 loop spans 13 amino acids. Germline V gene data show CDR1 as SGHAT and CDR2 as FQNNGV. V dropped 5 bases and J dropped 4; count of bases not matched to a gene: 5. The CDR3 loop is CASSRSRGYEQYF. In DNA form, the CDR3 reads TGTGCCAGCAGCCGTAGCAGGGGGTACGAGCAGTACTTC.